In this sample, the clone carrying this T cell receptor beta chain turned up a few times. The CDR3 contains 14 residues. CDR1 is SGHVS, CDR2 FQNEAQ, per germline. Trimming removed 1 base at V and 10 bases at J, with 11 bases between. Assay: immunoSEQ multiplex PCR; the TCRdb copy retains only in-frame clones and omits some. The sample consists of 360,000 or so clones, 85% to 90% of them appearing once. This sample was included in a study of blood T cell repertoires in COVID-19. Whole-study context: Material from acute and convalescent COVID-19 was sourced from the United States, Italy and Spain.

The clonotype originates from a man between 18 and 35 years old with active or convalescent COVID-19. The sample consisted of peripheral blood. The genes are TRBV7-8 and TRBJ1-6; D uncertain. CDR3 sequence: CASSLGGEGSPLHF. The CDR3 DNA follows: TGTGCCAGCAGCTTAGGGGGAGAGGGCTCACCCCTCCACTTT. Full variable domain (missing parts from reference TRBV7-8 and TRBJ1-6): GAGVSQSPRYKVAKRGQDVALRCDPISGHVSLFWYQQALGQGPEFLTYFQNEAQLDKSGLPSDRFFAERPEGSVSTLKIQRTQQEDSAVYLCASSLGGEGSPLHFGNGTRLTVT.